These 9 T cell receptor beta chains came from one sample sequenced in a study of cytomegalovirus exposure and HLA in healthy donors. The PCR ran on 60 Vbeta and 13 Jbeta primers. Generated by immunoSEQ multiplex PCR, the TCRdb table keeps only in-frame clones and is missing some. The table includes 180,000 or so clones, around 78% detected once. The sequenced sample was PBMCs. The source is a man aged 18-30 years in good health and CMV-seronegative.

The chain carries TRBV5-1 and TRBJ2-1; 9 nucleotides agree with TRBD1. The trim removed 7 bases at V and 0 bases at J, leaving 11 bases unmatched. CDR1 and CDR2 from the germline V gene are SGHRS and YFSETQ. The CDR3 totals 17 residues. CDR3 protein: CASQTGQGFDSYNEQFF. For the CDR3, the DNA is TGCGCCAGCCAAACCGGACAGGGGTTTGACTCCTACAATGAGCAGTTCTTC.

The chain links TRBV11-2 to TRBJ1-4, with D perhaps TRBD1 (6 bases). The CDR3 contains 13 residues. The V end was cut by 1 base, the J end by 10 bases, with 10 bases between. Per germline, CDR1 SGHAT and CDR2 FQNNGV. The DNA for the CDR3 is TGTGCCAGCAGCTTAGGGACAGATAGAAAACTGTTTTTT. Translation: CASSLGTDRKLFF.

The rearrangement joins TRBV6-5 to TRBJ1-5, with unresolved D. The CDR3 sequence is 15 residues long. Trimming removed 5 bases at V and 2 bases at J, with 13 bases between. From germline, CDR1 is MNHEY and CDR2 SVGAGI. CDR3 amino acids: CASSTRVSGNQPQHF. Here the CDR3 DNA reads TGTGCCAGCAGTACCCGGGTGTCTGGCAATCAGCCCCAGCATTTT.

The chain couples TRBV29-1 to TRBJ2-7; a possible D gene is TRBD2 (5 bases). CDR1 SQVTM and CDR2 ANQGSEA come from the germline V gene. The CDR3 sequence is 12 residues long. V lost 6 bases, J lost 2 bases, and 11 bases lay in between. DNA of the CDR3: TGCAGCGTCGAGGCGGGTCCCTACGAGCAGTACTTC. Translation gives CSVEAGPYEQYF.

This rearrangement joins TRBV7-2 to TRBJ2-5; perhaps TRBD2 as D (7 bases). Per the germline V gene, CDR1 is SGHTA and CDR2 is FQGNSA. This CDR3 spans 15 amino acids. V was pared by 0 bases and J by 4 bases, with 12 bases between. Written as DNA, the CDR3 is TGTGCCAGCAGCTTAGCGGGGGGGCAGGGAGAGACCCAGTACTTC. Its protein is CASSLAGGQGETQYF.

This chain connects TRBV28 to TRBJ1-4; 7 bases map to TRBD1. The V and J ends lost 2 bases and 4 bases, in that order; junction bases with no gene match: 4. The CDR3 totals 15 residues. Germline values: CDR1 MDHEN, CDR2 SYDVKM. For the CDR3, the DNA is TGTGCCAGCAGTTTACGTCCAGGGGGTAATGAAAAACTGTTTTTT. Translation gives CASSLRPGGNEKLFF.

The chain combines TRBV6-6 with TRBJ2-3; 13 bases are shared with TRBD2. Germline V CDR1 and CDR2: MNHNY, SVGAGI (reference sequence). The CDR3 extends over 16 amino acids. Unmatched junction bases numbered 4, after V lost 5 bases and J lost 2 bases. The CDR3 loop is CASSRGLAGITDTQYF. CDR3 coding DNA: TGTGCCAGCAGTCGGGGACTAGCGGGGATCACAGATACGCAGTATTTT.

CDR3 residues: CASSGPKTGSTDTQYF. The CDR3 DNA follows: TGTGCCAGCAGCGGGCCCAAAACAGGCAGCACAGATACGCAGTATTTT. The chain is built from TRBV5-6 and TRBJ2-3, with TRBD1 as a possible D gene (5 bases). Germline V gene lookup returns CDR1 SGHDT and CDR2 YYEEEE. The CDR3 is 16 amino acids. V lost 4 bases and J 0 bases, leaving 15 bases between the germline ends.

This clone showed up just a few times. The chain combines TRBV6-1 with TRBJ1-5; the D is unclear. CDR1 is MNHNS, CDR2 SASEGT, per germline. Trimming stripped 1 base from V and 6 bases from J, with 10 bases between. CDR3 length equals 14 residues. In nucleotides, the CDR3 is TGTGCCAGCAGTGAAGGGAGTTGGCGTCAGCCCCAGCATTTT. This translates into CASSEGSWRQPQHF.